This paragraph reports one TCR beta chain. These data come from a study of blood T cell repertoires in COVID-19. The CDR3 runs 14 residues. Trimming removed 6 bases from V and 1 base from J; junction bases left unmatched: 6. From germline, CDR1 is SNHLY and CDR2 FYNNEI. Participants came from about two dozen US areas, aged roughly 18 to 100 years. Profiled with immunoSEQ multiplex PCR; TCRdb holds only in-frame clones, not every one. Of about 300,000 clones listed, approximately 85% are singletons. The gene calls are TRBV2 and TRBJ2-7; TRBD1 matches at 7 bases. Material for sequencing was PBMCs or T cells enriched from blood (not recorded which). This TCR was recovered from a man between 25 and 39 years old who had recovered from COVID-19. The CDR3 is CASRSGQVSYEQYF. The CDR3, as DNA: TGTGCCAGCAGAAGTGGACAGGTTTCCTACGAGCAGTACTTC.